Here is one TCR beta chain with its context. Its antigen is unidentified. The sample comes from a study of CD8+CD57+ T cells in acquired aplastic anemia. Study observations and caveats: CD8+ Simpson's diversity showed no significant patient-control difference.

According to the study, genomic DNA was the template for TCR beta VDJ and CDR3 profiling. From the reads, TCRdb called clonotypes with MiXCR, one entry per CDR3 protein. Found here are around 170,000 distinct CDR3 sequences, around 60% of them singletons; the top ten hold under 60%. The trim removed 6 bases at V and 7 bases at J, leaving 7 bases unmatched. Germline loops: CDR1 SGHVS, CDR2 FNYEAQ. The length of the CDR3 is 14 residues. The receptor comes from a human donor in good health. Source material: sorted CD4+, CD8+, or CD8+CD57+ T cells (not recorded which) from PBMCs. The chain joins TRBV7-6 to TRBJ1-4; TRBD1 aligns across 8 bases. The CDR3 DNA reads TGTGCCAGCAGGCCCCAGGGGGCCGGTGAAAAACTGTTTTTT. Amino acid sequence: CASRPQGAGEKLFF.